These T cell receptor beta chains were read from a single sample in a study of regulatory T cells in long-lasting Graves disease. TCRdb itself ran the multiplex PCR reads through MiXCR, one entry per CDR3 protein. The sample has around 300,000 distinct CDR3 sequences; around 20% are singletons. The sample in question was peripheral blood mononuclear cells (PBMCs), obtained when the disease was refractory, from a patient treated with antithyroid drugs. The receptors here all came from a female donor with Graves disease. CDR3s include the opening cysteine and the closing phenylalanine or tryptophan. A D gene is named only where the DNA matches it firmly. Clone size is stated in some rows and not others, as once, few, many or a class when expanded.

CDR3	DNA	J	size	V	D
CASSLTGSRNQPQHF	TGTGCCAGTAGTTTGACAGGGTCGCGCAATCAGCCCCAGCATTTT	TRBJ1-5	few	TRBV19	TRBD1
CASSQSGSYEQYF	TGCGCCAGCAGCCAAAGCGGGAGTTACGAGCAGTACTTC	TRBJ2-7	few	TRBV4-3	TRBD2
CASSLNRGRLNTEAFF	TGCGCCAGCAGCTTAAACAGGGGGCGTTTAAACACTGAAGCTTTCTTT	TRBJ1-1	-	TRBV5-1	TRBD1
CASSLVGTSGSVDTQYF	TGTGCCAGCAGCTTAGTGGGGACTAGCGGGAGTGTGGATACGCAGTATTTT	TRBJ2-3	few	TRBV7-2	TRBD2
CASSSGDRVNQPQHF	TGTGCCAGCAGTTCGGGAGACAGGGTCAATCAGCCCCAGCATTTT	TRBJ1-5	many	TRBV28	TRBD1
CASMGQGLLQPQHF	TGTGCCAGCATGGGACAGGGATTACTTCAGCCCCAGCATTTT	TRBJ1-5	few	TRBV6-2/TRBV6-3	TRBD1
CASSYSGTLNTEAFF	TGTGCCAGCAGTTATTCCGGGACCCTGAACACTGAAGCTTTCTTT	TRBJ1-1	many	TRBV6-2/TRBV6-3	-
CASSSPDRGVPGANVLTF	TGCGCCAGCAGTTCCCCGGACAGGGGGGTGCCTGGGGCCAACGTCCTGACTTTC	TRBJ2-6	-	TRBV5-1	TRBD1
CASRGTSGTSTDTQYF	TGTGCCAGCAGAGGGACTAGCGGAACTAGCACAGATACGCAGTATTTT	TRBJ2-3	-	TRBV6-2/TRBV6-3	TRBD2
CSAKAHGVFYEQYF	TGCAGTGCTAAGGCCCACGGGGTTTTCTACGAGCAGTACTTC	TRBJ2-7	-	TRBV20-1	-
CASRAFFGAKDGNQPQHF	TGTGCCAGCAGGGCCTTCTTCGGGGCCAAGGACGGCAATCAGCCCCAGCATTTT	TRBJ1-5	many	TRBV2	-
CASSAGNRESTEAFF	TGTGCCAGCAGCGCCGGAAACAGGGAGAGCACTGAAGCTTTCTTT	TRBJ1-1	-	TRBV9	-
CASSYRLDGYEQYF	TGTGCCAGCAGTTACCGACTGGACGGCTACGAGCAGTACTTC	TRBJ2-7	many	TRBV6-9	-
CASRASGRSSYEQYF	TGTGCCAGCAGGGCAAGCGGGAGGTCCTCCTACGAGCAGTACTTC	TRBJ2-7	-	TRBV6-1	TRBD2
CASSSLERGQETQYF	TGCGCCAGCAGCTCGCTCGAGCGGGGGCAAGAGACCCAGTACTTC	TRBJ2-5	-	TRBV5-1	TRBD2